This T cell receptor beta chain was recorded in a study of cytomegalovirus exposure and HLA in healthy donors (dated by TCRdb to about 2017). In the study overall: According to an earlier analysis of 587 of the donors, about 179 million T cells yielded 120 million or so unique TCR beta sequences and around 280 Gb of sequence data. Roughly 300 gigabases of sequencing data and approximately 93 million unique TCR sequences were included in an early release covering several hundred HLA-typed donors. Of the 300 to 500 genotyped donors, 75% to 85% were placed in the genetic ancestry cluster associated with self-reported Caucasian donors. The study aimed to test whether signatures of past pathogen exposure could be identified by cataloging public T cell receptors. The T cell repertoires of around 670 subjects were profiled by immunosequencing and related to cytomegalovirus serostatus. In addition to the first cohort of approximately 650 subjects, a separate validation cohort of 130 or so different subjects was used. The study combined high-throughput TCR immunosequencing, statistical association of individual TCRs with disease status, and machine learning to predict cytomegalovirus infection status. A later analysis re-examined previously published TCR beta repertoires from just over 650 donors and added high-resolution HLA genotyping to investigate patterns of TCR occurrence. Rather than drawing on any new phenotypic data, the later analysis identified candidate immune exposures from TCR beta sequences and the way those sequences occurred across donors. In an earlier analysis of 550 to 700 of the donors, high-throughput TCR beta sequencing was used to judge whether each TCR beta V gene segment behaved as functional or pseudogenic. Alongside the repertoire data, information on donor age, sex, ethnicity and CMV serostatus was compiled. A later genetic analysis used genome-wide SNP genotypes for about three fifths of the 666 donors, treating that subset as a discovery cohort. Every discovery cohort repertoire had been produced on one sequencing platform. Both class I and class II loci were covered by HLA typing, at four-digit resolution. Typing coverage varied by locus: about 620-630 donors for A, B, C, DRB1 and DQB1; roughly 520 for DQA1; around 610 for DPA1; fewer than 480 for DPB1. Four or five DR-DQ haplotypes were handled as single units for association and clustering because linkage in the cohort was strong. Among some 400 genotyped donors of the cohort, an average of about 220,000 unique TCR beta nucleotide sequences was sequenced per donor, of which about 18% were non-productive.

This clone was counted between two and nine times. There is no known antigen for this receptor. No base qualities exist here, and no much larger clone lies one base off it. The library was produced with the immunoSEQ multiplex PCR assay. The multiplex PCR relied on a mix of 60 forward primers for TCR Vbeta segments and 13 reverse primers for TCR Jbeta segments. The CDR3 region of rearranged TCR beta genes was amplified from genomic DNA by a multiplex PCR assay. Amplified TCR beta libraries were sequenced as 87-base-pair reads on the Illumina HiSeq System. The original methods were these. A later analysis tallied around 87 million unique TCR beta chains across the 666 repertoires, and some 10 million of those chains were shared by two or more donors. A nearest-neighbor algorithm error-corrected the raw reads and collapsed the reads into unique sequences, merging closely related sequences to remove PCR and sequencing errors. To assign V, D and J gene segments, CDR3 sequences were aligned to IMGT reference sequences. For a sequence to be retained, a match of at least six nucleotides to both a V gene segment and a J gene segment was required. A rearrangement counted as productive if the CDR3 had no stop codons and remained in frame with V and J, and every other rearrangement counted as non-productive. CDR3 was defined by IMGT convention, running from the second conserved V-encoded cysteine to the conserved J-encoded phenylalanine. In an earlier analysis of roughly 610 of the donors, sequences lacking an unambiguous match to a single V gene segment were excluded. An earlier analysis of 450 to 650 of the donors called V segments functional above 56.7% productive rearrangements and segregating when the between-donor standard deviation exceeded 5%. To diagnose cytomegalovirus status from the catalog of TCR beta chain sequences, a statistical classification framework was built. V and J gene assignment, in a later analysis, came from comparing TCR nucleotide sequences with IMGT/GENE-DB human TR gene sequences. The TCRdist pipeline was used in a later analysis to assign CDR3 sequences and most-parsimonious VDJ recombination scenarios. In a later analysis, every TCR beta chain was defined by the combination of its CDR3 amino acid sequence and its V-gene family, and reads without a unique V-gene family were dropped. As a way to deal with suspected cross-contamination and a sequencing artifact, a later analysis dropped 450 to 600 nucleotide sequences that were highly shared and had low generation probability. In a later analysis, a clonal expansion index was calculated for each public chain from normalized within-repertoire ranks of inferred template counts. Generation probabilities in a later analysis came from a VDJ recombination model fitted to out-of-frame rearrangements, and those results were checked against IGoR. In a later analysis, hypergeometric tests were used to score TCR-TCR, TCR-HLA and TCR-CMV co-occurrence, with a repertoire-size bias correction applied to TCR pairs. To estimate false discovery rates, a later analysis permuted the HLA or CMV assignments 20 times. A later analysis grouped co-occurring TCRs with DBSCAN, adding TCRdist sequence similarity when clustering within HLA-allele-positive subsets. Repertoires with fewer than 30,000 or more than 120,000 public chains were left out of co-occurrence clustering, as were about five repertoires with anomalous nucleotide sharing. TCRdb holds this immuneACCESS table with in-frame rearrangements only. Some clones are missing; in checked studies, unresolved V genes explain under half, and the rest has no known cause. That table supplies the V and J calls and clone size; D and trimming were determined from the DNA. In all, the sample holds 75,000 to 95,000 clones, and roughly three fifths of those were seen once. 3% to 5% of the sample comes from the top ten.

Points the paper makes about the study in general: Correlated functional status among segregating V segments might be attributable to linkage disequilibrium, but an unknown experimental factor could not be ruled out. In a later analysis, HLA-associated TCR beta chains were found to be more clonally expanded and to have lower generation probabilities than equally common non-associated chains. Immune exposure information for the cohort was limited to CMV serostatus. In a later genetic analysis, fewer N-insertions in productive TCRs were reported among donors in an Asian-associated ancestry cluster than the roughly 700-donor mean. A further reported finding was that TCR beta sequences accurately predicted the HLA-A and HLA-B alleles for most subjects in the first cohort. Because HLA typing was missing for some donors at each locus, association tests included only the typed subset. While some public TCRs were present in many individuals, most TCR sequences turned up only very rarely across donors. A later genetic analysis associated a missense DCLRE1C variant with V-gene and J-gene trimming of TCR beta chains, and an independent cohort replicated the association. The cohort was sequenced for TCR beta chains only, and without alpha or paired-chain data the features that could be detected were limited. According to the authors, the approach could potentially be generalized to other disease states and immunological phenotypes. The presence/absence analyses assumed that sequencing depth was roughly uniform across donors, and that assumption may not be true. According to a later analysis, parvovirus B19, influenza, CMV and Epstein-Barr virus appeared linked to several top co-occurrence clusters. According to a later analysis, most CMV-associated TCR beta chains appeared to be HLA-restricted, and the HLA associations seemed to be driven largely by CMV exposure. An earlier analysis of approximately 540 of the donors showed that most TCR beta V segments appeared in productive rearrangements either about 87% or about 30% of the time, which broadly matched IMGT annotations. A later analysis found that TCR association rates varied across HLA loci, with DRB1 alleles showing the most associated TCRs and HLA-C alleles the fewest. When HLA alleles, especially DR and DQ, strongly co-occurred, TCR associations were difficult to assign to individual alleles. The sequencing pipeline was judged likely to have produced a cluster of highly shared sequence variants as a technical artifact. In a later analysis, some 17,000 TCR beta sequences were associated with specific HLA alleles at a false discovery rate of 0.05. Seventeen rarely observed V segments, including chromosome 9 orphons, were excluded from the earlier analysis of approximately 500 of the donors because counts were too low. In the study, roughly 160 TCR beta chains were listed as associated with cytomegalovirus. The classifier was reported to diagnose cytomegalovirus status with high specificity and sensitivity in both the original cohort and the validation cohort. A few of the identified cytomegalovirus-associated TCR beta chains were confirmed in vitro to be specific for cytomegalovirus antigens.

The cohort consisted of hundreds of healthy bone marrow donors. At the time of sampling, all cohort members were nominally healthy, though unrecorded immune exposures were likely present. The donor tested CMV seronegative and was one of the 352 seronegative cohort members. Each donor provided a peripheral blood sample, and peripheral blood mononuclear cells were used for TCR beta sequencing. The Qiagen DNeasy Blood Extraction Kit was used to extract genomic DNA from the blood cell samples. This receptor was obtained from a man aged 30 to 45 in good health and CMV-seronegative. Material: PBMCs.

CDR3 region: CASSLPQGAGYNEQFF. The base sequence is TGTGCCAGCAGCTTACCCCAGGGAGCGGGGTACAATGAGCAGTTCTTC. The chain joins TRBV7-3 to TRBJ2-1, with 7 bases matching TRBD2. There are 16 amino acids in the CDR3, from cysteine to phenylalanine inclusive. The only DNA kept is the CDR3, 48 bases in frame from the first base. CDR1 and CDR2 are drawn from the germline V gene: SGHTA, FQGTGA. At the junction V is shortened by 2 bases and J by 4 bases; bases outside the gene matches: 8.